This is a list of T cell receptor beta chains from one sample in a study of blood T cell repertoires in COVID-19. TCRdb keeps only in-frame clones here, not all; method: immunoSEQ multiplex PCR. Among around 180,000 clones, 70% to 90% were seen once, and the ten largest hold roughly 3.5%. Sequenced input: peripheral blood. All receptors come from a man between 60 and 70 years old with acute or convalescent COVID-19. Both conserved end residues are part of each CDR3. Fields, in order: J gene, clone size, V gene, D gene, CDR3 DNA, CDR3 protein. D genes are given only for firm matches. Size is omitted from some rows. Given values are once, few, many or a class for expanded clones.

TRBJ2-1,-,TRBV29-1,TRBD2,TGCAGCGTTTCCCCTAGCGGGAGCTACAATGAGCAGTTCTTC,CSVSPSGSYNEQFF
TRBJ1-4,-,TRBV4-1,-,TGCGCCAGCAGCTTCCATCAGGGAAAGGGCGAAAAACTGTTTTTT,CASSFHQGKGEKLFF
TRBJ1-1,few,TRBV5-8,TRBD1,TGTGCCAGCAGCTTAACAGGGGCCCTGGACACTGAAGCTTTCTTT,CASSLTGALDTEAFF
TRBJ2-7,-,TRBV18,TRBD2,TGTGCCAGCTCAGCCACCGGGACTAGCGGGTCCTACGAGCAGTACTTC,CASSATGTSGSYEQYF
TRBJ1-2,few,TRBV24-1,TRBD1,TGTGCCACCAGTGACCCTAATATCCGGGAGGGGGACAGCTATGGCTACACCTTC,CATSDPNIREGDSYGYTF
TRBJ2-5,-,TRBV3-1/TRBV3-2,TRBD2,TGTGCCAGCAGCCAAGTTAGGACTAGAGAGACCCAGTACTTC,CASSQVRTRETQYF
TRBJ2-7,once,TRBV13,-,TGTGCCAGCAGCTGGACAGCCTCCTACGAGCAGTACTTC,CASSWTASYEQYF
TRBJ2-7,-,TRBV28,-,TGTGCCAGCAGCTGGGACACCTCATACGAGCAGTACTTC,CASSWDTSYEQYF
TRBJ2-3,-,TRBV5-1,-,TGCGCCAGCAGCCTTGGACATATCACAGATACGCAGTATTTT,CASSLGHITDTQYF
TRBJ2-7,-,TRBV6-6,TRBD1,TGTGCCAGCAGATCGCCCGGGACAGGGCCGGGAGAGCAGTACTTC,CASRSPGTGPGEQYF
TRBJ2-2,once,TRBV24-1,-,TGTGCCACCAGTGAGGGGGGGAACACCGGGGAGCTGTTTTTT,CATSEGGNTGELFF
TRBJ1-6,-,TRBV28,-,TGTGCCAGCAGTCATGGACAGAACCTTAATTCACCCCTCCACTTT,CASSHGQNLNSPLHF
TRBJ1-3,-,TRBV18,-,TGTGCCAGCTCCTCGGGAGACCGAAACACCATATATTTT,CASSSGDRNTIYF
TRBJ1-4,-,TRBV20-1,TRBD1,TGCAGTGCTAGTCCAGGGGGCGCAAAACTGTTTTTT,CSASPGGAKLFF
TRBJ2-3,-,TRBV7-2,TRBD2,TGTGCCAGCAGCTTACGCAGCGGGAGGGCCACAACAGATACGCAGTATTTT,CASSLRSGRATTDTQYF
TRBJ1-2,-,TRBV7-2,TRBD1,TGTGCCAGCAGCGTCTCGGGACAGGGGGCATCTGGCTACACCTTC,CASSVSGQGASGYTF
TRBJ2-2,-,TRBV18,-,TGTGCCAGCTCTCCCCAGGGCACCGGGGAGCTGTTTTTT,CASSPQGTGELFF
TRBJ2-6,-,TRBV27,-,TGTGCCAGCAGTTTCAGGGATCCCGGGGCCAACGTCCTGACTTTC,CASSFRDPGANVLTF
TRBJ2-7,once,TRBV5-1,-,TGCGCCAGCAGCTTGTCGGCAACAGGGACCTACGAGCAGTACTTC,CASSLSATGTYEQYF
TRBJ2-7,-,TRBV27,TRBD2,TGTGCCAGCAGTTTAATAGCGGGAGGGCCCTACGAGCAGTACTTC,CASSLIAGGPYEQYF
TRBJ1-5,once,TRBV28,TRBD1,TGTGCCAGCAGCAGGACAGGGAATCAGCCCCAGCATTTT,CASSRTGNQPQHF
TRBJ2-5,-,TRBV5-8,-,TGTGCCAGCAGCTTTAGGCAGCGGAGAGATACCGGAGAGACCCAGTACTTC,CASSFRQRRDTGETQYF
TRBJ2-7,once,TRBV6-5,TRBD1,TGTGCCAGCAGTTACTCGGGGACAGTCGCGCCAAACTTC,CASSYSGTVAPNF
TRBJ2-5,-,TRBV5-4,TRBD2,TGTGCCAGCAACCTAGCGGGAGTCGAGGAGACCCAGTACTTC,CASNLAGVEETQYF